The T cell receptor beta chain described here comes from a study of T cells in Graves' hyperthyroidism and ophthalmopathy. Study-wide context: Peripheral blood was drawn at first diagnosis, prior to all treatment.

The CDR3 has 13 residues. Per the germline V gene, CDR1 is MNHNS and CDR2 is SASEGT. V was trimmed by 6 bases and J by 3 bases, leaving 11 bases between them. This clonotype was detected ten times or more. The CDR3 regions of TCR beta were amplified from RNA transcripts. The TCR CDR3 first-round RT-PCR relied on the HTBI primer set. TCRdb redid the calling of the multiplex PCR reads with MiXCR, one entry per CDR3 protein. The sample comprises under 600,000 distinct CDR3 sequences, more than 15% of which are singletons, and 2.5% to 4% rests with the top ten. The receptor comes from a woman in her thirties or forties with Graves' ophthalmopathy. The specimen was blood. The chain employs TRBV6-1 and TRBJ1-1, with D unclear. As DNA, the CDR3 is TGTGCCAGCAGAGATAGGTTGGACACTGAAGCTTTCTTT. It codes for CASRDRLDTEAFF.